Shown below are 17 T cell receptor beta chains from a single sample sequenced in a study of human T cells and chemical hapten exposure. TCRdb recomputed calls from the RACE reads with MiXCR, one row per CDR3 protein. The table lists about 97,000 distinct CDR3 sequences, 27% of them singletons. The time point was: patch test 3, about 24 weeks after DPC sensitization. Treatment described: therapeutic diphenylcyclopropenone sensitization with weekly scalp DPC. The input for sequencing was whole blood, taken in connection with sensitization to the hapten diphenylcyclopropenone (DPC). The receptors originated from a man in his forties or fifties with alopecia areata. Some clones in this sample may be carry-over from other donors' samples.

This clonotype turned up a few times. The chain carries TRBV6-5 and TRBJ2-5; 8 positions match TRBD1. This CDR3 region has 16 residues. The germline gives CDR1 MNHEY, CDR2 SVGAGI. J lost 2 bases, V lost 2 bases, and 7 bases had no gene match. The CDR3 loop reads CASSYGQGGGQETQYF. The CDR3 DNA reads as TGTGCCAGCAGTTACGGACAGGGTGGGGGGCAAGAGACCCAGTACTTC.

The V call is TRBV29-1, the J call TRBJ2-5, with 7 bases lining up with TRBD1. The CDR3 spans 12 residues. CDR1 is SQVTM and CDR2 is ANQGSEA in the germline V gene. V was clipped by 4 bases and J by 4 bases; unmatched bases: 3. The DNA for the CDR3 is TGCAGCGTTGGGGACAGCGTAGAGACCCAGTACTTC. Residues: CSVGDSVETQYF.

The chain carries TRBV3-1 and TRBJ2-5; D is perhaps TRBD1 or TRBD2 (5 bases each). The CDR3 is made up of 14 amino acids. The ends were cut back, 6 bases at V and 5 bases at J, with 16 bases in the middle. In germline, CDR1 is LGHDT, CDR2 YNNKEL (reference sequence). As DNA, the CDR3 is TGTGCCAGCAGGGGGGAGACCCTGTCTGAGACCCAGTACTTC. It translates to CASRGETLSETQYF.

This chain uses TRBV5-5 with TRBJ2-5; TRBD1 aligns across 10 bases. Trimming at V came to 0 bases and at J to 5 bases, leaving 7 bases not matched to a gene. This CDR3 is 16 amino acids long. Germline loops: CDR1 SGHKS, CDR2 YYEKEE (reference sequence). The DNA for the CDR3 is TGTGCCAGCAGCTTGGTCGGCGGACAGGGGGAGGAGACCCAGTACTTC. Protein: CASSLVGGQGEETQYF.

In this sample, this clonotype turned up a few times. The chain links TRBV12-3 or TRBV12-4 to TRBJ2-5; maybe TRBD2 (6 bases). V lost 6 bases, J lost 5 bases, and 10 bases lay in between. CDR3 size: 12 residues. The CDR3 DNA follows: TGTGCCAGCAGCGCCGGAGGGGAGACCCAGTACTTC. Its translation: CASSAGGETQYF.

V usage is TRBV20-1 and J usage is TRBJ1-5; D is possibly TRBD1 (5 bases). Germline CDR1 is DFQATT and CDR2 is SNEGSKA (reference sequence). This CDR3 comprises 17 residues. Trimming removed 6 bases from V and 2 bases from J, with 23 bases in between. The chain's CDR3 is CSARGMSGPGGNQPQHF. CDR3 DNA sequence: TGCAGTGCGCGAGGGATGTCAGGGCCGGGCGGCAATCAGCCCCAGCATTTT.

There are a few counts of this clonotype. The chain employs TRBV12-3 or TRBV12-4 and TRBJ2-1, with D perhaps TRBD2 (6 bases). CDR3 length: 17 residues. V lost 5 bases, J lost 3 bases, and 20 bases lay in between. CDR3 protein: CASSTWRAFEVYNEQFF. The CDR3 region has the DNA TGTGCCAGCAGTACCTGGAGGGCCTTTGAGGTCTACAATGAGCAGTTCTTC.

This clonotype was seen a single time. This chain uses TRBV6-5 with TRBJ1-4, with a possible D match to TRBD1 (5 bases). This CDR3 is 16 amino acids long. Trimming removed 4 bases at V and 0 bases at J, with 12 bases between. Germline V lookup: CDR1 MNHEY, CDR2 SVGAGI. This CDR3 reads CASSSLGGTTNEKLFF. The CDR3 DNA reads TGTGCCAGCAGTTCCCTGGGGGGGACAACTAATGAAAAACTGTTTTTT.

This clonotype was recorded a few times. The CDR3 bases are TGTGCCAGCAGTTTAATTACCACTGAAGCTTTCTTT. It codes for CASSLITTEAFF. The rearrangement links TRBV28 to TRBJ1-1; D gene ambiguous. This CDR3 spans 12 amino acids. Germline V gene data show CDR1 as MDHEN and CDR2 as SYDVKM. The V end was cut by 2 bases, the J end by 4 bases, with 5 bases between.

This sequence joins TRBV28 and TRBJ2-6, with a tentative D call TRBD1 (7 bases). Per germline, CDR1 MDHEN and CDR2 SYDVKM. V lost 5 bases to trimming and J lost 6 bases, with 11 bases between them. CDR3 length equals 14 residues. CDR3 residues: CASSGGGEANVLTF. CDR3 nucleotides: TGTGCCAGCAGTGGAGGGGGCGAGGCCAACGTCCTGACTTTC.

The genes are TRBV29-1 and TRBJ1-1, with 9 bases fitting TRBD1. Germline lookup yields CDR1 SQVTM and CDR2 ANQGSEA. This CDR3 region has 12 residues. V dropped 1 base and J dropped 7; count of bases not matched to a gene: 1. Here the CDR3 DNA reads TGCAGCGTTGAAGGACAGGGGGTTGAAGCTTTCTTT. Its protein product is CSVEGQGVEAFF.

The chain is built from TRBV4-3 and TRBJ2-1, with D perhaps matching TRBD2 (7 bases). V lost 0 bases and J lost 2, with 17 bases in between. CDR1 is LGHNA and CDR2 is YSLEER in the germline V gene. This CDR3 is 18 amino acids long. The CDR3 region is CASSQDAPVRGPYNEQFF. In DNA form, the CDR3 reads TGCGCCAGCAGCCAAGATGCGCCGGTGCGGGGGCCCTACAATGAGCAGTTCTTC.

This clonotype was counted ten times or more. The chain uses TRBV18 and TRBJ2-3, with a tentative D call TRBD2 (5 bases). The CDR3 spans 14 residues. Germline assignment: CDR1 KGHSH and CDR2 LQKENI. Trimming removed 0 bases at V and 5 bases at J, with 9 bases between. The DNA of the CDR3 is TGTGCCAGCTCACCACCCTCAGCGGAAGATACGCAGTATTTT. Amino acid sequence: CASSPPSAEDTQYF.

This clonotype was seen only a few times. J is TRBJ2-1 and V is TRBV9, with D maybe TRBD1 (6 bases). CDR1 is SGDLS and CDR2 is YYNGEE in the germline V gene. The CDR3 totals 15 residues. Between the trimmed V and J ends, which lost 2 bases and 6 bases, there was a span of 15 bases. CDR3 protein: CASSVGTLGANEQFF. The CDR3 DNA follows: TGTGCCAGCAGCGTCGGGACGTTGGGGGCCAATGAGCAGTTCTTC.

This clonotype has a handful of counts. DNA of the CDR3: TGCGCCAGCAGCCAAGACGCAGGGAGGGACACCGGGGAGCTGTTTTTT. It codes for CASSQDAGRDTGELFF. The chain joins TRBV4-3 to TRBJ2-2; 7 positions match TRBD2. V gave up 0 bases and J gave up 3 bases; unmatched junction bases: 4. The germline gives CDR1 LGHNA, CDR2 YSLEER. The CDR3 consists of 16 residues.

J is TRBJ2-5 and V is TRBV3-1, with no clear D. Germline CDR1 and CDR2: LGHDT and YNNKEL (reference sequence). This CDR3 is 13 amino acids long. V lost 4 bases, J lost 5 bases, and 11 bases lay in between. The CDR3 DNA reads TGTGCCAGCAGCCCGGGCCCCGGGGAGACCCAGTACTTC. This codes for CASSPGPGETQYF.

This clonotype was seen more than once but under ten times. V gene TRBV5-4 combines with J gene TRBJ2-7; TRBD2 agrees at 8 bases. The V gene end was trimmed by 7 bases and the J gene end by 7 bases; junction bases not matched to a gene: 7. The germline CDR1 and CDR2 sequences are SGHNT and YYREEE (reference sequence). The CDR3 extends over 12 amino acids. In nucleotides, the CDR3 is TGTGCCAGCCGCGGGACTAGTGAAGAGCAGTACTTC. Protein: CASRGTSEEQYF.